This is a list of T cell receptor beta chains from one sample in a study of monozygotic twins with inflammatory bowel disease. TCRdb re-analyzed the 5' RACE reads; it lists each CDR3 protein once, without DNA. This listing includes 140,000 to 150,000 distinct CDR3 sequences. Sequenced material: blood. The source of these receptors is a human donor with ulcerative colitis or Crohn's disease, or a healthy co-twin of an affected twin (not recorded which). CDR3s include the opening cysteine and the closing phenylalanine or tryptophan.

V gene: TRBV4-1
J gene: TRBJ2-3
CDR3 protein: CATKSWGSGDTQYF

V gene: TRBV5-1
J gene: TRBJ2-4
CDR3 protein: CASSFRGLAGVGAKNIQYF

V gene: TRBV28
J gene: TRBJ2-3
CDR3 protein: CASFFSGRAGDTQYF

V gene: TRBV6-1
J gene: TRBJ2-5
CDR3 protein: CASQGAGGIQETQYF

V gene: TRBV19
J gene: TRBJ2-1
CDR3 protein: CASSMRGTSGYNEQFF

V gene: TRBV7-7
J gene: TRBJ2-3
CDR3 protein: CATSLGVSGRTDTQYF

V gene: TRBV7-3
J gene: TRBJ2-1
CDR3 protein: CASSKLAGGYNEQFF

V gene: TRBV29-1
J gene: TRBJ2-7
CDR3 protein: CSVVGVGYEQYF

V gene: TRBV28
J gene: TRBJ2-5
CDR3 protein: CASSSRKASWTQYF

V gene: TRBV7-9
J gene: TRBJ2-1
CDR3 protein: CASSLLAGAYKQFF

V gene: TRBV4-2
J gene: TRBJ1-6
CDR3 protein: CASSQGTVSSYNSPLHF

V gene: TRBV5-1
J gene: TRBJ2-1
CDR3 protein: CASGQGGYNEQFF

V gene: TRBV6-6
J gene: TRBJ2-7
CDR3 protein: CASSFERERQYF

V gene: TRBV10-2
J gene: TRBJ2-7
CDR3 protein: CASSTGTGGAQQYF

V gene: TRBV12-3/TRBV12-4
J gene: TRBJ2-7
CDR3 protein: CASSKYYEQYF

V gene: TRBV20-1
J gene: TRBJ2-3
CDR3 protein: CSTQREAFTDTQYF

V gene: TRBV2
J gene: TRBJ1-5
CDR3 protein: CASSEGTGSEPQHF

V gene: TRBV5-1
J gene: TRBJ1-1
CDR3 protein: CASSLATGEYTEAFF

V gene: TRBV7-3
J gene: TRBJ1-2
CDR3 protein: CASSLSGGSLGYTF

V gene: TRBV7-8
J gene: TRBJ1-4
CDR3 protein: CASSLEGANEKLFF

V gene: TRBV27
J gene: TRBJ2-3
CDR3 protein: CASTRPSTDTQYF

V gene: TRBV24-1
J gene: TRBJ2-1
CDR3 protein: CATSDPDRVSQFF

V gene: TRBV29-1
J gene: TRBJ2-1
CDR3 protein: CSVEPNPGNEQFF

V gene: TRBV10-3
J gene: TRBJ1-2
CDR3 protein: CAISDSQRGGYTF

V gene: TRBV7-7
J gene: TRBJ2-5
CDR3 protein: CASSRGLAAPRTQYF

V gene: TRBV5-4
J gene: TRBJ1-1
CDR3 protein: CATRGQMNTEAFF

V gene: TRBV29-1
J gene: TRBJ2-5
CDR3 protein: CSVAPRRETQYF

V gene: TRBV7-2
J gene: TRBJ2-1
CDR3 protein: CASSLAGRLNEQFF

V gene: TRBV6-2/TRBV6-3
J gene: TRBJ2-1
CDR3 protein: CASTAYNEQFF

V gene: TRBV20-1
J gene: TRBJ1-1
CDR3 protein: CSAIMNTEAFF

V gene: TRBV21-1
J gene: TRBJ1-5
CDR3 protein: CASLYSNQPQHF

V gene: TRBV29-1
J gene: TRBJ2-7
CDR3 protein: CSAWDITAYEQYF

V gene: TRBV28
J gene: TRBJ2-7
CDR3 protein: CASSSTGFFYEQYF

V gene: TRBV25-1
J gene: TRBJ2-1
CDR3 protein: CASSEIETHSYNEQFF

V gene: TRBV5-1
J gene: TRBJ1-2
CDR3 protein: CASSLGTGENYGYTF

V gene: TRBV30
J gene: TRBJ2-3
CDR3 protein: CAWSLAGDTQYF

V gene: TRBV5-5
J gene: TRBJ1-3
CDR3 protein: CASSLGRGRRNTIYF

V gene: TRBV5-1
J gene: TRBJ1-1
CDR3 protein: CASRPQGARGFEAFF

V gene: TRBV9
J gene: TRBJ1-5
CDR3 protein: CASSVSGGFNQPQHF

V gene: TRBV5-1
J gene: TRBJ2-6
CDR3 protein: CASPRIGGYSGANVLTF

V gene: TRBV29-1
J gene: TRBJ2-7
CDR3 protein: CSVNDRTSYEQYF